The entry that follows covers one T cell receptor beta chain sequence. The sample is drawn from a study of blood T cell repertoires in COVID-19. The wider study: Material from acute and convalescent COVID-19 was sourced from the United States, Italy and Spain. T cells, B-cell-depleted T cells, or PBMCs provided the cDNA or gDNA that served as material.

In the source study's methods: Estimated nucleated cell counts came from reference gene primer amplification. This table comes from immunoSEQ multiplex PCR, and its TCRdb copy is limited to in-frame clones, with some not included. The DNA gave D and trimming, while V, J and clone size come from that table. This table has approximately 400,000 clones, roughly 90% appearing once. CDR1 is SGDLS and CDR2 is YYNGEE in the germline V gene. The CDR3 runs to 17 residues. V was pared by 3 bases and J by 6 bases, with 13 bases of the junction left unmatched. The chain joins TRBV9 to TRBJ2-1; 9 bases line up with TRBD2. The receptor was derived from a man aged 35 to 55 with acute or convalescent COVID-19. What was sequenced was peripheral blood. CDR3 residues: CASSASFSGGPLNEQFF. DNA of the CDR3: TGTGCCAGCAGCGCATCCTTCAGCGGGGGGCCACTCAATGAGCAGTTCTTC.